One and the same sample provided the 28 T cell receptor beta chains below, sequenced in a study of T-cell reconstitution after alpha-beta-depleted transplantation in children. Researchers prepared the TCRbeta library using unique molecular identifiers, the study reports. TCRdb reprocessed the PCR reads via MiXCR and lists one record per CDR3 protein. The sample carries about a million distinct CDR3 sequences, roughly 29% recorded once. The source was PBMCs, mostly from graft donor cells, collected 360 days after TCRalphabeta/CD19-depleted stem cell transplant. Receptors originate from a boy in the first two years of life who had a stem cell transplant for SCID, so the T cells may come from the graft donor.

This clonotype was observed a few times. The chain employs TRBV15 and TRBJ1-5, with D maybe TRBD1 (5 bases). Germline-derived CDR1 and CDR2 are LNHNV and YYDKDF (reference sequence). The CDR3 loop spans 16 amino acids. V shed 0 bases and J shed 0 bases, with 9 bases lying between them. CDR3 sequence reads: CATSRETAYSNQPQHF. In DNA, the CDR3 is TGTGCCACCAGCAGAGAGACAGCATATAGCAATCAGCCCCAGCATTTT.

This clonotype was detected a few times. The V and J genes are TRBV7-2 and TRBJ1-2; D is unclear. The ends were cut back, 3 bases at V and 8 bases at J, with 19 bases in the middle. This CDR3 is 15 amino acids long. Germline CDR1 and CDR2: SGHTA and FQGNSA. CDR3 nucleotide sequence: TGTGCCAGCAGCTTCGGTGGACGGGCGGAAGCCGGCTACACCTTC. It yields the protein CASSFGGRAEAGYTF.

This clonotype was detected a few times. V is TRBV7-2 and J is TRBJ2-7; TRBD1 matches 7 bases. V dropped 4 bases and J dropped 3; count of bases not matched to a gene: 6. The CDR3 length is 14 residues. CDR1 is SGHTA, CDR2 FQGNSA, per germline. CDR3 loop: CASSSDRVVYEQYF. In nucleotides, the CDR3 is TGTGCCAGCAGCTCCGACAGGGTTGTCTACGAGCAGTACTTC.

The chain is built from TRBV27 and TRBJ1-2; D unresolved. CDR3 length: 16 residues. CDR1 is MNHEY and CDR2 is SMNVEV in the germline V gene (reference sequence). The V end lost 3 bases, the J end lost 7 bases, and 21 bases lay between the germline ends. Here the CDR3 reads CASSFKKMDGLLGYTF. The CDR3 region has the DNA TGTGCCAGCAGTTTCAAGAAAATGGACGGCCTTCTTGGCTACACCTTC.

CDR3 nucleotide sequence: TGCGCCAGCAGCATGGACAGCTCTGGGGCCAACGTCCTGACTTTC. Translated: CASSMDSSGANVLTF. The chain uses TRBV5-1 and TRBJ2-6, with a weak D call TRBD1 (6 bases). V was shortened by 4 bases and J by 0 bases, with 8 bases between the two germline ends. CDR1 and CDR2 from the germline V gene are SGHRS and YFSETQ. CDR3 length: 15 amino acids.

The CDR3, as DNA: TGTGCCAGCAGCTTGAGCGGGGGGATCTCCTACAATGAGCAGTTCTTC. Encoded protein: CASSLSGGISYNEQFF. The rearrangement joins TRBV7-6 to TRBJ2-1, with 9 nucleotides matching TRBD2. CDR1 is SGHVS and CDR2 is FNYEAQ in the germline V gene. The CDR3 is 16 amino acids. V trimming: 3 bases; J trimming: 0 bases; junction bases outside the gene matches: 3.

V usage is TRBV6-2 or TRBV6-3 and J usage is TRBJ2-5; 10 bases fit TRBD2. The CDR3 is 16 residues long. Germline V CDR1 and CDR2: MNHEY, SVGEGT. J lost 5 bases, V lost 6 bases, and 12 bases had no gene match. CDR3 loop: CASRRRSGGAEETQYF. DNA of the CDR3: TGTGCCAGCAGAAGGAGAAGCGGGGGGGCTGAGGAGACCCAGTACTTC.

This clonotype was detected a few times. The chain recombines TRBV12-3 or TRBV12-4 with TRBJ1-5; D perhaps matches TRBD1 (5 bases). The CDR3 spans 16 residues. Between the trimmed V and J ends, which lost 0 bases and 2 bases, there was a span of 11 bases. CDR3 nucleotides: TGTGCCAGCAGTTTAGCCGGCAGGGCCCGCAATCAGCCCCAGCATTTT. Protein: CASSLAGRARNQPQHF.

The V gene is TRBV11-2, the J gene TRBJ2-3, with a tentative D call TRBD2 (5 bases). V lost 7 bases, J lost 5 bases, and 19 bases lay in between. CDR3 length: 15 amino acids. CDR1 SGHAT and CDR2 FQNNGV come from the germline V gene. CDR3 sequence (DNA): TGTGCCAGCATCCCCCGAGGGAAGGGTAGAGATACGCAGTATTTT. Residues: CASIPRGKGRDTQYF. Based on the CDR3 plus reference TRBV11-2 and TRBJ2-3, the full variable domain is EAGVAQSPRYKIIEKRQSVAFWCNPISGHATLYWYQQILGQGPKLLIQFQNNGVVDDSQLPKDRFSAERLKGVDSTLKIQPAKLEDSAVYLCASIPRGKGRDTQYFGPGTRLTVL.

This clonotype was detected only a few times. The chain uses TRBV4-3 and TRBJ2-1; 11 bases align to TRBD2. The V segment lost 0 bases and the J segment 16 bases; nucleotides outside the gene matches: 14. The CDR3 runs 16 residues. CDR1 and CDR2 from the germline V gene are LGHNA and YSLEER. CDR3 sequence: CASSQDVPSGGSFRFF. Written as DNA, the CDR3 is TGCGCCAGCAGCCAAGATGTTCCTAGCGGGGGGTCTTTTAGATTCTTC.

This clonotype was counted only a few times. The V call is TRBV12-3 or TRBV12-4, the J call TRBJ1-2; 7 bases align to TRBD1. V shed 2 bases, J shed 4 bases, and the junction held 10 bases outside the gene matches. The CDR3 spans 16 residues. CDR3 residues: CASSLPRLTGTYGYTF. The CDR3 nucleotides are TGTGCCAGCAGTTTACCCCGTTTGACAGGGACCTATGGCTACACCTTC.

CDR3 in amino acids: CSVEWDRAGNTIYF. In DNA form, the CDR3 reads TGCAGCGTTGAGTGGGACAGGGCTGGAAACACCATATATTTT. This sequence joins TRBV29-1 and TRBJ1-3; 9 positions match TRBD1. The CDR3 has 14 amino acids. Germline loops: CDR1 SQVTM, CDR2 ANQGSEA. V lost 3 bases and J lost 2; bases outside the gene matches: 2.

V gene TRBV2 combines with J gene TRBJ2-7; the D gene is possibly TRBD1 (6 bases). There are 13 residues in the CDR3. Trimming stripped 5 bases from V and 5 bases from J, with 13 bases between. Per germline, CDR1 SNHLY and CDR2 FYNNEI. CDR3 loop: CASSSHRAHEQYF. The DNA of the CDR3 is TGTGCCAGCAGTTCTCACAGGGCCCACGAGCAGTACTTC.

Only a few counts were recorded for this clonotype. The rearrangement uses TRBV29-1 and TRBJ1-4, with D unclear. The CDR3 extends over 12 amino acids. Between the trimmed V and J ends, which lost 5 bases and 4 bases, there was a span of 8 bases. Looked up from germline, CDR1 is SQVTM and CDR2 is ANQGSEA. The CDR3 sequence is CSVSQNNEKLFF. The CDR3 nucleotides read TGCAGCGTTTCACAGAATAATGAAAAACTGTTTTTT.

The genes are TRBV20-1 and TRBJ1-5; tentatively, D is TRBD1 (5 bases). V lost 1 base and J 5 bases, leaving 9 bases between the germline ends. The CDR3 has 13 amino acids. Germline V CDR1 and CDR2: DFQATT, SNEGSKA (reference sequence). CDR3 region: CSARGGGHQPQHF. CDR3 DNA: TGCAGTGCTAGAGGGGGGGGACATCAGCCCCAGCATTTT.

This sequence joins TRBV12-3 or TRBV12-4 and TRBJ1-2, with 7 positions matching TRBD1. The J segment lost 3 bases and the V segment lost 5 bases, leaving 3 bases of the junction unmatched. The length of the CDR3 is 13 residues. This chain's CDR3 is CASSNDRDYGYTF. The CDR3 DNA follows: TGTGCCAGCAGTAACGACAGGGACTATGGCTACACCTTC.

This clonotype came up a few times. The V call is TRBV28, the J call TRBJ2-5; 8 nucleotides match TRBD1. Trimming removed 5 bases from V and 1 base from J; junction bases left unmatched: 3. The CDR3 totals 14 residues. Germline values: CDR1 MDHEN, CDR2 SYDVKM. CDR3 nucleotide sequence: TGTGCCAGCAGTGTCAGGGGGCCCCAAGAGACCCAGTACTTC. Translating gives CASSVRGPQETQYF. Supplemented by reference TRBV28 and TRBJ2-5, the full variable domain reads DVKVTQSSRYLVKRTGEKVFLECVQDMDHENMFWYRQDPGLGLRLIYFSYDVKMKEKGDIPEGYSVSREKKERFSLILESASTNQTSMYLCASSVRGPQETQYFGPGTRLLVL.

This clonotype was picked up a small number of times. CDR3 loop: CASSLALAGGPNTGELFF. DNA for the CDR3: TGCGCCAGCAGCTTGGCTCTAGCGGGGGGGCCGAACACCGGGGAGCTGTTTTTT. This chain links TRBV5-1 with TRBJ2-2; 12 nucleotides align to TRBD2. Trimming took 0 bases from V and 0 from J; bases not matched to a gene: 3. The length of the CDR3 is 18 residues. In germline, CDR1 is SGHRS, CDR2 YFSETQ.

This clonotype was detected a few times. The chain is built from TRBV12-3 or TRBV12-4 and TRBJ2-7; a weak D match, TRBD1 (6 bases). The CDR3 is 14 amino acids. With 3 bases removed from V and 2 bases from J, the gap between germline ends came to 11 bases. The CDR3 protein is CASSFWDTTYEQYF. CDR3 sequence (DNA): TGTGCCAGCAGTTTCTGGGACACTACCTACGAGCAGTACTTC.

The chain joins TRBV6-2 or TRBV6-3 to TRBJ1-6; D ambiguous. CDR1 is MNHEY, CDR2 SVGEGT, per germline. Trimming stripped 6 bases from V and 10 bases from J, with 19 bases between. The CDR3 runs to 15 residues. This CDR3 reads CASRTLSGVRSPLHF. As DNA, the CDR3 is TGTGCCAGCAGAACCCTGAGCGGTGTTAGATCACCCCTCCACTTT.

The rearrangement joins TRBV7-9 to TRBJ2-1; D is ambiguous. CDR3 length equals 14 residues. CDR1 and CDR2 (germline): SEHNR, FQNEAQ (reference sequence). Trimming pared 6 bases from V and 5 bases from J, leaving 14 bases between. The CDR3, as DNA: TGTGCCAGCAGACCTCCTCCGGTTGACAATGAGCAGTTCTTC. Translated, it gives CASRPPPVDNEQFF.

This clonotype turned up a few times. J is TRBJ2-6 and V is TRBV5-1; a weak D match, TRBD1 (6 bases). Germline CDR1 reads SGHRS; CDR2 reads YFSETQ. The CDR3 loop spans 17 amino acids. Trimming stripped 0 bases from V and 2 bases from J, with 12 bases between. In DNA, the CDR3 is TGCGCCAGCAGCTTGGCGTCGACAGGAGCTGGGGCCAACGTCCTGACTTTC. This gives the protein CASSLASTGAGANVLTF.

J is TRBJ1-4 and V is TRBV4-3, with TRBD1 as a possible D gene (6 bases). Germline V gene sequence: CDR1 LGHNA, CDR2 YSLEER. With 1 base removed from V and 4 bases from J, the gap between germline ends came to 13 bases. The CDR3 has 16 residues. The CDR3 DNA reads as TGCGCCAGCAGCCAAGGCAGGGGACCATATAATGAAAAACTGTTTTTT. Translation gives CASSQGRGPYNEKLFF.

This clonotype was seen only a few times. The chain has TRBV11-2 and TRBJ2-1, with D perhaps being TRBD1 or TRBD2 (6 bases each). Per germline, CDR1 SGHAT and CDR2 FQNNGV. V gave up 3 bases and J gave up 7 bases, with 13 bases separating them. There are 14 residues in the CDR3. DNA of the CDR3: TGTGCCAGCAGCTTCGGGGGCCGGGAAAATGAGCAGTTCTTC. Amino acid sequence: CASSFGGRENEQFF. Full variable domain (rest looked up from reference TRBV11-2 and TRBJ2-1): EAGVAQSPRYKIIEKRQSVAFWCNPISGHATLYWYQQILGQGPKLLIQFQNNGVVDDSQLPKDRFSAERLKGVDSTLKIQPAKLEDSAVYLCASSFGGRENEQFFGPGTRLTVL.

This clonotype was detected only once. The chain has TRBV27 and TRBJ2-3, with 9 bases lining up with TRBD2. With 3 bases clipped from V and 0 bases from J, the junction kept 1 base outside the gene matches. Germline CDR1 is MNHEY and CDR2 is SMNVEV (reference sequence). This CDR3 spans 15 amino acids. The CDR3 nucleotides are TGTGCCAGCAGTTTTGGGACTAGCAGCACAGATACGCAGTATTTT. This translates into CASSFGTSSTDTQYF.

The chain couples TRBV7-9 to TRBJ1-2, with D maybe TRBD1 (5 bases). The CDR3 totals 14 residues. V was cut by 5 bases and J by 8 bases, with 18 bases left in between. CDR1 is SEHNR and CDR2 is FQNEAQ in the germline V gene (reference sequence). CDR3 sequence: CASSPGGEGYGYTF. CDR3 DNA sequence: TGTGCCAGCAGCCCGGGGGGGGAGGGTTACGGCTACACCTTC.

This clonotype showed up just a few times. The CDR3 is CASTERTGLDEQYF. The DNA of the CDR3 is TGTGCCAGCACAGAGCGGACAGGGTTGGACGAGCAGTACTTC. The chain is built from TRBV7-9 and TRBJ2-7; 8 nucleotides match TRBD1. Germline values: CDR1 SEHNR, CDR2 FQNEAQ (reference sequence). The CDR3 length is 14 residues. V gave up 7 bases and J gave up 5 bases; unmatched junction bases: 10.

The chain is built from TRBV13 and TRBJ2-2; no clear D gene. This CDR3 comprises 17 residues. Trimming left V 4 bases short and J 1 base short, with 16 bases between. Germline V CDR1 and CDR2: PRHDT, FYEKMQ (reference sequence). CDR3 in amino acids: CASSSAPHTENTGELFF. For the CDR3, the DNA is TGTGCCAGCAGCTCGGCGCCCCACACAGAGAACACCGGGGAGCTGTTTTTT.